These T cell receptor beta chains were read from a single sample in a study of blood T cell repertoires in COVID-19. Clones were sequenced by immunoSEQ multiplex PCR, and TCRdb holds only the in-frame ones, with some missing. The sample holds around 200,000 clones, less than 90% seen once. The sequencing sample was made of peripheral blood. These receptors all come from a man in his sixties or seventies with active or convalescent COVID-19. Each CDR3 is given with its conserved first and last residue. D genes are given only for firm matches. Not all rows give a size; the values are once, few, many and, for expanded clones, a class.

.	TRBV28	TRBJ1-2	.	CATSYVGYTF	TGTGCCACCTCCTACGTGGGCTACACCTTC
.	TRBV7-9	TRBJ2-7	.	CASSLGLQGSSYEQYF	TGTGCCAGCAGCTTAGGGTTGCAGGGGAGCTCCTACGAGCAGTACTTC
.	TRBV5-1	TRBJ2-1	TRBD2	CASSPEGVSGRAGEGEQFF	TGCGCCAGCAGCCCCGAGGGCGTTAGCGGGAGGGCCGGGGAAGGAGAGCAGTTCTTC
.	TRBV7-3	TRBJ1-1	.	CASSKTMNTEAFF	TGTGCCAGCAGCAAAACAATGAACACTGAAGCTTTCTTT
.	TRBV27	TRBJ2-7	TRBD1	CASSLYGTGPYYEQYF	TGTGCCAGCAGTTTATATGGGACAGGACCTTACTACGAGCAGTACTTC
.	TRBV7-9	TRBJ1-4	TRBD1	CASSLVGRGNEKLFF	TGTGCCAGCAGCTTAGTAGGCAGGGGGAATGAAAAACTGTTTTTT
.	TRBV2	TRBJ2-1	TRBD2	CASSAGGPGYNEQFF	TGTGCCAGCAGTGCGGGGGGTCCTGGATACAATGAGCAGTTCTTC
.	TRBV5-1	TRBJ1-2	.	CASSPQGTNYGYTF	TGCGCCAGCAGTCCCCAGGGAACTAACTATGGCTACACCTTC
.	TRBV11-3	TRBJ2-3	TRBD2	CASSLGKRERADTQYF	TGTGCCAGCAGCTTAGGAAAGCGGGAGCGGGCAGATACGCAGTATTTT
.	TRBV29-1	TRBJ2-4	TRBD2	CSAEGLAGLDDIQYF	TGCAGCGCTGAGGGACTAGCGGGCCTAGACGACATTCAGTACTTC
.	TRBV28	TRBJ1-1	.	CASMSQEEAKAFF	TGTGCCAGCATGTCCCAAGAGGAGGCTAAAGCTTTCTTT
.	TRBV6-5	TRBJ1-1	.	CASTRKPGVETEAFF	TGTGCCAGCACCCGCAAACCGGGGGTAGAAACTGAAGCTTTCTTT
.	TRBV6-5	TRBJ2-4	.	CASSYRAGGNIQYF	TGTGCCAGCAGTTACCGGGCTGGGGGGAACATTCAGTACTTC
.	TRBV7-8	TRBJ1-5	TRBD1	CASSNRDRGLSNQPQHF	TGTGCCAGCAGCAACCGGGACAGGGGTTTAAGCAATCAGCCCCAGCATTTT
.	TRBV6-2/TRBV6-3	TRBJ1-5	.	CASSYDPFGIVDRRNQPQHF	TGTGCCAGCAGTTATGACCCATTTGGAATCGTGGACAGAAGGAATCAGCCCCAGCATTTT
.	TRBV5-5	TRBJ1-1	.	CASSLDRDQAFF	TGTGCCAGCAGCTTGGACAGGGATCAAGCTTTCTTT
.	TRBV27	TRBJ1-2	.	CASNPGGFSVGYTF	TGTGCCAGCAACCCGGGAGGGTTCTCTGTCGGCTACACCTTC
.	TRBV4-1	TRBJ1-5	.	CASSQTTGTHNQPQHF	TGCGCCAGCAGCCAGACCACAGGGACCCACAATCAGCCCCAGCATTTT
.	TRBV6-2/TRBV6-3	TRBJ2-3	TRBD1	CASSYSGTGGTDTQYF	TGTGCCAGCAGTTACTCAGGGACAGGGGGGACAGATACGCAGTATTTT
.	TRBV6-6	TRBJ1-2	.	CASSYAQALGYTF	TGTGCCAGCAGTTACGCGCAAGCCCTTGGCTACACCTTC
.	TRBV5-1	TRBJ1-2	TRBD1	CASSPGPGTGPRGYGYTF	TGCGCCAGCAGCCCGGGTCCCGGGACAGGGCCCAGGGGCTATGGCTACACCTTC
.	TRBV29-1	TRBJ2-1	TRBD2	CSVEDGLAGYNEQFF	TGCAGCGTTGAAGATGGACTAGCGGGGTACAATGAGCAGTTCTTC
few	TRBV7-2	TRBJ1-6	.	CASSLGGGWTAPSF	TGTGCCAGCAGCTTAGGAGGGGGTTGGACGGCGCCGTCATTT
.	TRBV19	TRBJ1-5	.	CASSIPGSHQPQHF	TGTGCCAGTAGTATTCCGGGGAGCCATCAGCCCCAGCATTTT
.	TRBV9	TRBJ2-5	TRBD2	CASSPQLGGETQYF	TGTGCCAGCAGCCCTCAGCTGGGAGGGGAGACCCAGTACTTC
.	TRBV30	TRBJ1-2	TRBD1	CAWTRTGNYGYTF	TGTGCCTGGACCCGGACAGGGAACTATGGCTACACCTTC
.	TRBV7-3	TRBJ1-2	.	CASSLTGQGENYGYTF	TGTGCCAGCAGCTTAACAGGGCAGGGCGAGAACTATGGCTACACCTTC
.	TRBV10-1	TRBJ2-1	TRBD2	CASSESATPSGSYNEQFF	TGCGCCAGCAGTGAGTCCGCTACGCCTAGCGGCTCCTACAATGAGCAGTTCTTC
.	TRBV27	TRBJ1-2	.	CASSSLREEGHQGYTF	TGTGCCAGCAGTTCCCTAAGGGAAGAGGGTCATCAAGGCTACACCTTC
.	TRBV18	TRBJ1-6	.	CASSLRDTNSPLHF	TGTGCCAGCTCACTTCGGGACACCAATTCACCCCTCCACTTT
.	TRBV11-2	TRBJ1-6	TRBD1	CASSLDWDRGSSPLHF	TGTGCCAGCAGCTTAGATTGGGACAGGGGTAGTTCACCCCTCCACTTT
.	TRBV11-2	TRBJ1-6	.	CASSSDLSSYNSPLHF	TGTGCCAGCAGCTCAGACCTCAGCTCCTATAATTCACCCCTCCACTTT
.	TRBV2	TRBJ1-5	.	CASNRGGWDQPQHF	TGTGCCAGCAACCGGGGAGGGTGGGATCAGCCCCAGCATTTT
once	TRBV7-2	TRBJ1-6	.	CASSTRGGVGNSPLHF	TGTGCCAGCAGCACCCGGGGCGGGGTGGGGAATTCACCCCTCCACTTT
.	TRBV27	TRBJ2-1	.	CASSLSRIGGARREQFF	TGTGCCAGCAGTTTATCGAGAATAGGAGGGGCCAGGAGGGAGCAGTTCTTC
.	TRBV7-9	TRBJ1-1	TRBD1	CASSPGRTGEWLTEAFF	TGTGCCAGCAGCCCTGGGAGGACAGGCGAATGGTTAACTGAAGCTTTCTTT
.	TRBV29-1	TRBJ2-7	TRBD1	CSVRTGGSSYEQYF	TGCAGCGTGAGGACAGGGGGAAGCTCCTACGAGCAGTACTTC
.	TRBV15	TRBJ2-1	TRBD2	CATSRDNVGSGRRGEQFF	TGTGCCACCAGCAGAGATAATGTCGGTAGCGGGAGAAGAGGTGAGCAGTTCTTC
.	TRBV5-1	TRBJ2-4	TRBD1	CASKPGQGENIQYF	TGCGCCAGCAAGCCGGGACAGGGAGAAAACATTCAGTACTTC
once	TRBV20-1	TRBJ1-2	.	CSAPDYGYTF	TGCAGTGCCCCTGACTATGGCTACACCTTC
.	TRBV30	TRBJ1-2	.	CAWSEENYGYTF	TGTGCCTGGAGTGAGGAGAACTATGGCTACACCTTC
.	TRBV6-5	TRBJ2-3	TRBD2	CASSSLAGGPSNTQYF	TGTGCCAGCAGTTCCCTAGCGGGAGGGCCCTCGAATACGCAGTATTTT
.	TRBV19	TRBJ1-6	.	CASSIARNSPLHF	TGTGCCAGTAGTATAGCCAGGAATTCACCCCTCCACTTT
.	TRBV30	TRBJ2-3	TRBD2	CAWSSSGSADTQYF	TGTGCCTGGAGTAGTAGCGGGAGCGCAGATACGCAGTATTTT
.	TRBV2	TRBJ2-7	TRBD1	CASRRQGNVYEQYF	TGTGCCAGCCGCAGACAGGGTAATGTCTACGAGCAGTACTTC
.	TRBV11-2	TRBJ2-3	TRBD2	CASSSARTSGSFDTQYF	TGTGCCAGCAGCTCCGCTCGGACTAGCGGGAGTTTTGATACGCAGTATTTT
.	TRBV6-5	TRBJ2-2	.	CASSYFPPLDTGELFF	TGTGCCAGCAGTTACTTTCCCCCTTTAGACACCGGGGAGCTGTTTTTT
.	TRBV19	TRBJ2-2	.	CASSIGRGTGELFF	TGTGCCAGTAGTATAGGGAGGGGCACCGGGGAGCTGTTTTTT
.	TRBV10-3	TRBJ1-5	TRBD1	CAIRTGPGDQPQHF	TGTGCCATCCGGACAGGCCCGGGGGATCAGCCCCAGCATTTT
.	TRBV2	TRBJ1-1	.	CASSEEQGVTEAFF	TGTGCCAGCAGTGAAGAACAGGGCGTCACTGAAGCTTTCTTT
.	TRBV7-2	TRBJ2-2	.	CASSLDRGAGGRTGELFF	TGTGCCAGCAGCTTAGACCGGGGGGCAGGCGGTCGCACCGGGGAGCTGTTTTTT